This T cell receptor (beta chain) was profiled in a study of cytomegalovirus exposure and HLA in healthy donors. V dropped 0 bases and J dropped 1; count of bases not matched to a gene: 13. Germline V CDR1 and CDR2: SGDLS, YYNGEE. This CDR3 has 20 residues. 13 Jbeta primers and 60 Vbeta primers were used for the PCR. Produced via immunoSEQ multiplex PCR; TCRdb's table is partial and in-frame only. The specimen's table records approximately 110,000 clones. The chain has TRBV9 and TRBJ1-3; 10 bases align to TRBD1. This receptor was identified in a man aged 25-45 years in good health and CMV-seronegative. What was sequenced was PBMCs. The CDR3 sequence is CASSVDAWDRGIRSGNTIYF. CDR3 DNA: TGTGCCAGCAGCGTAGATGCTTGGGACAGGGGAATTCGGTCTGGAAACACCATATATTTT.